These T cell receptor beta chains were read from a single sample in a study of cytomegalovirus exposure and HLA in healthy donors. The method was immunoSEQ multiplex PCR; TCRdb's version includes in-frame clones alone and lacks a portion of them. The sample holds some 83,000 clones. The sample comprised PBMCs. The origin of the receptors is a woman aged 25 to 45 in good health and CMV-seronegative. The CDR3 runs from the conserved cysteine through the conserved F or W. Each record gives: D gene, J gene, V gene, CDR3 DNA, CDR3 protein. A D gene is named only where the DNA matches it firmly.

D gene: NA
J gene: TRBJ1-1
V gene: TRBV19
CDR3 DNA: TGTGCCAGTAGTATTGCGCCGAACACTGAAGCTTTCTTT
CDR3 protein: CASSIAPNTEAFF

D gene: NA
J gene: TRBJ1-1
V gene: TRBV6-5
CDR3 DNA: TGTGCCAGCAGTTACTTACAAGTTACGGGGAACACTGAAGCTTTCTTT
CDR3 protein: CASSYLQVTGNTEAFF

D gene: NA
J gene: TRBJ1-2
V gene: TRBV6-1
CDR3 DNA: TGTGCCAGCAGCCGCCAGGGGAAGGACTATGGCTACACCTTC
CDR3 protein: CASSRQGKDYGYTF

D gene: NA
J gene: TRBJ2-3
V gene: TRBV6-6
CDR3 DNA: TGTGCCAGCAGTCTACCCGCACCAGATACGCAGTATTTT
CDR3 protein: CASSLPAPDTQYF

D gene: NA
J gene: TRBJ1-1
V gene: TRBV30
CDR3 DNA: TGTGCCTGGTGGAGGCCGGGCACTGAAGCTTTCTTT
CDR3 protein: CAWWRPGTEAFF

D gene: NA
J gene: TRBJ2-1
V gene: TRBV6-1
CDR3 DNA: TGTGCCAGCACATACACGGGGGAAACCTACAATGAGCAGTTCTTC
CDR3 protein: CASTYTGETYNEQFF

D gene: TRBD2
J gene: TRBJ2-7
V gene: TRBV5-1
CDR3 DNA: TGCGCCAGCAGCACTAGCGGGGACCTCTACGAGCAGTACTTC
CDR3 protein: CASSTSGDLYEQYF

D gene: TRBD2
J gene: TRBJ2-3
V gene: TRBV10-2
CDR3 DNA: TGCGCCAGCAGTGAGTGGGGACTAGCGGGAGGGGCAGATACGCAGTATTTT
CDR3 protein: CASSEWGLAGGADTQYF

D gene: TRBD1
J gene: TRBJ1-1
V gene: TRBV5-4
CDR3 DNA: TGTGCCAGCAGCCGACAGGGAAAGAACACTGAAGCTTTCTTT
CDR3 protein: CASSRQGKNTEAFF

D gene: NA
J gene: TRBJ2-3
V gene: TRBV30
CDR3 DNA: TGTGCCTGGAGGGCACTAGCTTTAGGTACAGATACGCAGTATTTT
CDR3 protein: CAWRALALGTDTQYF

D gene: NA
J gene: TRBJ2-5
V gene: TRBV29-1
CDR3 DNA: TGCAGCGTTGAAGATCCTCCAGGGACCCAGTACTTC
CDR3 protein: CSVEDPPGTQYF

D gene: TRBD1
J gene: TRBJ1-5
V gene: TRBV27
CDR3 DNA: TGTGCCAGCAGCAGGACAGGGTTCAATCAGCCCCAGCATTTT
CDR3 protein: CASSRTGFNQPQHF

D gene: TRBD2
J gene: TRBJ2-1
V gene: TRBV7-9
CDR3 DNA: TGTGCCAGCAGCCAACTAGCGGGAAGAAACAATGAGCAGTTCTTC
CDR3 protein: CASSQLAGRNNEQFF

D gene: NA
J gene: TRBJ2-7
V gene: TRBV2
CDR3 DNA: TGTGCCAGCAGTTCTGAAAATTTATCGGGGTCCGAGCAGTACTTC
CDR3 protein: CASSSENLSGSEQYF

D gene: TRBD1
J gene: TRBJ1-1
V gene: TRBV10-3
CDR3 DNA: TGTGCCGCTGGGGGGACAGGGGGGCAAGCTTTCTTT
CDR3 protein: CAAGGTGGQAFF

D gene: TRBD1
J gene: TRBJ1-6
V gene: TRBV6-5
CDR3 DNA: TGTGCCAGCAGGGGGACAGGCCTAAATTCACCCCTCCACTTT
CDR3 protein: CASRGTGLNSPLHF

D gene: NA
J gene: TRBJ2-7
V gene: TRBV5-1
CDR3 DNA: TGCGCCAGCAGCCCTCAGGGATTCGGCTCCTACGAGCAGTACTTC
CDR3 protein: CASSPQGFGSYEQYF

D gene: TRBD1
J gene: TRBJ2-7
V gene: TRBV6-5
CDR3 DNA: TGTGCCAGCAGTGAACAGGGGGAGGCCTACGAGCAGTACTTC
CDR3 protein: CASSEQGEAYEQYF

D gene: NA
J gene: TRBJ1-4
V gene: TRBV5-6
CDR3 DNA: TGTGCCAGCAGCTTACGAGCTAATGAAAAACTGTTTTTT
CDR3 protein: CASSLRANEKLFF

D gene: TRBD1
J gene: TRBJ2-3
V gene: TRBV29-1
CDR3 DNA: TGCAGCGTAAGACAGGGGATAGGAGATACGCAGTATTTT
CDR3 protein: CSVRQGIGDTQYF

D gene: TRBD1
J gene: TRBJ2-3
V gene: TRBV7-9
CDR3 DNA: TGTGCCGCGAACAGGGGGGACACAGATACGCAGTATTTT
CDR3 protein: CAANRGDTDTQYF

D gene: TRBD2
J gene: TRBJ2-1
V gene: TRBV6-6
CDR3 DNA: TGTGCCAGCGGTCTAGCGGGAGGGAGGCATGAGCAGTTCTTC
CDR3 protein: CASGLAGGRHEQFF

D gene: TRBD2
J gene: TRBJ2-2
V gene: TRBV5-4
CDR3 DNA: TGTGCCAGCAGCTCGAGGACTAGCGCCAACACCGGGGAGCTGTTTTTT
CDR3 protein: CASSSRTSANTGELFF

D gene: NA
J gene: TRBJ2-7
V gene: TRBV29-1
CDR3 DNA: TGCAGCGCCGACAAGGATGGCGAGCAGTACTTC
CDR3 protein: CSADKDGEQYF

D gene: NA
J gene: TRBJ1-1
V gene: TRBV5-6
CDR3 DNA: TGTGCCAGCAGCCTGCAGGGCAGGGACACTGAAGCTTTCTTT
CDR3 protein: CASSLQGRDTEAFF

D gene: TRBD1
J gene: TRBJ2-3
V gene: TRBV18
CDR3 DNA: TGTGCCAGCTCACCCGTCACAGGGGGCGGCACAGATACGCAGTATTTT
CDR3 protein: CASSPVTGGGTDTQYF

D gene: NA
J gene: TRBJ1-1
V gene: TRBV6-1
CDR3 DNA: TGTGCCAGCAGTGGTTTCCAGCTAGGGAACACTGAAGCTTTCTTT
CDR3 protein: CASSGFQLGNTEAFF

D gene: NA
J gene: TRBJ2-7
V gene: TRBV2
CDR3 DNA: TGTGCCAGCAGTGTTCTCCACGAGCAGTACTTC
CDR3 protein: CASSVLHEQYF

D gene: NA
J gene: TRBJ2-7
V gene: TRBV12-5
CDR3 DNA: TGTGCTAGTGGTGCCTTCCCTAGCGCTGACTCCTACGAGCAGTACTTC
CDR3 protein: CASGAFPSADSYEQYF

D gene: NA
J gene: TRBJ2-2
V gene: TRBV14
CDR3 DNA: TGTGCCAGCAGCCACAAGAACACCGGGGAGCTGTTTTTT
CDR3 protein: CASSHKNTGELFF

D gene: NA
J gene: TRBJ2-7
V gene: TRBV19
CDR3 DNA: TGTGCCAGTAGTATCGCAGGGAAATTCAACGAGCAGTACTTC
CDR3 protein: CASSIAGKFNEQYF

D gene: TRBD1
J gene: TRBJ1-2
V gene: TRBV27
CDR3 DNA: TGTGCCAGCAGTTTATCGCCCGGGACAGGCACTGGCTACACCTTC
CDR3 protein: CASSLSPGTGTGYTF

D gene: TRBD1
J gene: TRBJ1-6
V gene: TRBV19
CDR3 DNA: TGTGCCAGTAGTATCGGACAGGGATATTCACCCCTCCACTTT
CDR3 protein: CASSIGQGYSPLHF

D gene: TRBD1
J gene: TRBJ1-1
V gene: TRBV9
CDR3 DNA: TGTGCCAGCAGCGTAACAGCAGGGGGCTACACTGAAGCTTTCTTT
CDR3 protein: CASSVTAGGYTEAFF

D gene: TRBD1
J gene: TRBJ1-1
V gene: TRBV6-5
CDR3 DNA: TGTGCCAGCAGGAATAGTTTAGGACAGGGGCCTGAAGATTTCTTT
CDR3 protein: CASRNSLGQGPEDFF

D gene: NA
J gene: TRBJ2-1
V gene: TRBV5-1
CDR3 DNA: TGCGCCAGCAGCTTGGCCGCGGGGGCTAATGAGCAGTTCTTC
CDR3 protein: CASSLAAGANEQFF

D gene: NA
J gene: TRBJ1-1
V gene: TRBV20-1
CDR3 DNA: TGCAGTGCTAGAGATGCCGGGTACGCTTTCTTT
CDR3 protein: CSARDAGYAFF

D gene: NA
J gene: TRBJ2-1
V gene: TRBV29-1
CDR3 DNA: TGCAGCGTTGCGGTTGACAATGAGCAGTTCTTC
CDR3 protein: CSVAVDNEQFF

D gene: NA
J gene: TRBJ1-1
V gene: TRBV30
CDR3 DNA: TGTGCCTGGAGCCTCGGGGCTGAAGCTTTCTTT
CDR3 protein: CAWSLGAEAFF

D gene: TRBD2
J gene: TRBJ2-3
V gene: TRBV10-3
CDR3 DNA: TGTGCCATTGGAAGGGGAGGGCCCACAGATACGCAGTATTTT
CDR3 protein: CAIGRGGPTDTQYF

D gene: NA
J gene: TRBJ2-7
V gene: TRBV19
CDR3 DNA: TGTGCCAGTAGTTCAGACAACAAACCTTACGAGCAGTACTTC
CDR3 protein: CASSSDNKPYEQYF

D gene: NA
J gene: TRBJ1-1
V gene: TRBV4-1
CDR3 DNA: TGCGCCAGCAGCCCGAATCCGGGACTGGGGACTGAAGCTTTCTTT
CDR3 protein: CASSPNPGLGTEAFF

D gene: TRBD1
J gene: TRBJ1-4
V gene: TRBV30
CDR3 DNA: TGTGCCTGGAGTGCTGGACAGGGTAATGAAAAACTGTTTTTT
CDR3 protein: CAWSAGQGNEKLFF

D gene: NA
J gene: TRBJ1-2
V gene: TRBV6-1
CDR3 DNA: TGTGCCAGCAATAGGGGGAGGGAAGCTAACTATGGCTACACCTTC
CDR3 protein: CASNRGREANYGYTF

D gene: TRBD2
J gene: TRBJ2-5
V gene: TRBV11-2
CDR3 DNA: TGTGCCAGCAGCCCAGGACTAGCGGGATCTAGGAAGACCCAGTACTTC
CDR3 protein: CASSPGLAGSRKTQYF

D gene: TRBD1
J gene: TRBJ1-1
V gene: TRBV6-5
CDR3 DNA: TGTGCCAGCAGCGGACAGGGGTGGACTGAAGCTTTCTTT
CDR3 protein: CASSGQGWTEAFF

D gene: TRBD1
J gene: TRBJ2-7
V gene: TRBV7-8
CDR3 DNA: TGTGCCAGCAGCTTAAGACAGGGGGCCCACGAGCAGTACTTC
CDR3 protein: CASSLRQGAHEQYF

D gene: TRBD1
J gene: TRBJ1-2
V gene: TRBV2
CDR3 DNA: TGTGCCAGCAGTGCGCGCCGGGACAGCTATGGCTACACCTTC
CDR3 protein: CASSARRDSYGYTF

D gene: NA
J gene: TRBJ1-3
V gene: TRBV6-5
CDR3 DNA: TGTGCCAGCAGTTACTCGAACTACACTGGAAACACCATATATTTT
CDR3 protein: CASSYSNYTGNTIYF

D gene: NA
J gene: TRBJ1-6
V gene: TRBV5-1
CDR3 DNA: TGCGCCAGCAGCTGGACGGGCGAGACAGTTAATTCACCCCTACACTTT
CDR3 protein: CASSWTGETVNSPLHF

D gene: NA
J gene: TRBJ2-1
V gene: TRBV5-4
CDR3 DNA: TGTGCCAGCAGCTTCGGGGGTCAAAATGAGCAGTTCTTC
CDR3 protein: CASSFGGQNEQFF

D gene: TRBD1
J gene: TRBJ2-1
V gene: TRBV6-5
CDR3 DNA: TGTGCCAGCAGCCCCGGGACAGGGTTAAACAATGAGCAGTTCTTC
CDR3 protein: CASSPGTGLNNEQFF

D gene: NA
J gene: TRBJ1-3
V gene: TRBV30
CDR3 DNA: TGTGCCTGCCACTCTGGAAACACCATATATTTT
CDR3 protein: CACHSGNTIYF

D gene: NA
J gene: TRBJ2-2
V gene: TRBV6-5
CDR3 DNA: TGTGCCAGCAGTTCGTCCGGGACTTCAGCCGGGGAGCTGTTTTTT
CDR3 protein: CASSSSGTSAGELFF

D gene: TRBD2
J gene: TRBJ2-2
V gene: TRBV5-6
CDR3 DNA: TGTGCCAGCAGCCCTTCGGTTAGCGGGAGTGTCAGGGAGCTGTTTTTT
CDR3 protein: CASSPSVSGSVRELFF

D gene: TRBD1
J gene: TRBJ1-2
V gene: TRBV15
CDR3 DNA: TGTGCCACCAGCAGAGGGGGGTCGGGACAGGGGGCTTACGGCTACACCTTC
CDR3 protein: CATSRGGSGQGAYGYTF

D gene: TRBD2
J gene: TRBJ2-1
V gene: TRBV18
CDR3 DNA: TGTGCCAGCTCACCACCGACTAGCGGGAGGATCGCCAATGAGCAGTTCTTC
CDR3 protein: CASSPPTSGRIANEQFF